This T cell receptor beta chain was identified during a study of T-cell reconstitution after alpha-beta-depleted transplantation in children. This clonotype was seen many times. Unique molecular identifiers were built into the TCRbeta library. TCRdb passed the PCR reads through MiXCR, listing each CDR3 protein once. This table has 360,000 or so distinct CDR3 sequences, about a fifth appearing once. Trimming shortened V by 6 bases and J by 12 bases, and 14 bases separated the two germline ends. The CDR3 runs to 12 residues. This rearrangement joins TRBV12-3 or TRBV12-4 to TRBJ1-4; the D gene is possibly TRBD1 (6 bases). This sequence was found in a human donor who donated a stem cell graft to a child with acute myeloid leukemia. Sequenced here: PBMCs from the stem cell graft donor, sampled from the stem cell graft. The CDR3 protein is CASRLGAAELFF. The CDR3 nucleotides are TGTGCCAGCAGGTTGGGGGCGGCTGAACTGTTTTTT.